A single sample is the source of the 13 T cell receptor beta chains below, sequenced in a study of T cells after yellow fever vaccination. TCRdb processed the 5' RACE reads anew with MiXCR; each CDR3 protein has one entry. The sample consists of 200,000 to 250,000 distinct CDR3 sequences, 6.9% of them appearing once. Sequencing used CD4+ T cells sorted from PBMCs, obtained 15 days after the yellow fever booster vaccination. All receptors come from a man in his thirties or forties who received the YFV17D yellow fever vaccine.

Only a few counts were recorded for this clonotype. J is TRBJ2-3 and V is TRBV7-2; either TRBD1 or TRBD2 may fit D (5 bases each). The CDR3 length is 15 residues. Germline V gene sequence: CDR1 SGHTA, CDR2 FQGNSA. V was clipped by 8 bases and J by 6 bases, with 21 bases between them. The CDR3, as DNA: TGTGCCAGCCAGCTTGATAGGGGCCCGGGGGATACGCAGTATTTT. Translating it yields CASQLDRGPGDTQYF. The full variable domain, rest sourced from reference TRBV7-2 and TRBJ2-3, is GAGVSQSPSNKVTEKGKDVELRCDPISGHTALYWYRQSLGQGLEFLIYFQGNSAPDKSGLPSDRFSAERTGGSVSTLTIQRTQQEDSAVYLCASQLDRGPGDTQYFGPGTRLTVL.

The V gene is TRBV6-1, the J gene TRBJ2-5; TRBD1 or TRBD2 may be the D gene (5 bases each). CDR3 size: 15 residues. CDR1 and CDR2 (germline): MNHNS, SASEGT. V was clipped by 8 bases and J by 2 bases, with 18 bases between them. CDR3 bases: TGTGCCAGCCGCCACGCCGGGGCCGATCAAGAGACCCAGTACTTC. Translating gives CASRHAGADQETQYF.

This clonotype was seen a handful of times. The CDR3 bases are TGCAGCGTTTTGCGGGACTATGGCTACACCTTC. Its translation: CSVLRDYGYTF. The V call is TRBV29-1, the J call TRBJ1-2; D is unclear. V was pared by 5 bases and J by 3 bases, with 7 bases between. Germline V CDR1 and CDR2: SQVTM, ANQGSEA. The length of the CDR3 is 11 residues.

This clonotype was picked up many times. The rearrangement links TRBV6-5 to TRBJ2-1, with a weak D call TRBD2 (5 bases). The CDR3 contains 15 residues. V lost 1 base and J lost 3, with 10 bases in between. The germline gives CDR1 MNHEY, CDR2 SVGAGI. In nucleotides, the CDR3 is TGTGCCAGCAGTTACTGGGGAGAAGGCTACAATGAGCAGTTCTTC. This codes for CASSYWGEGYNEQFF.

This clonotype was seen ten or more times. This chain connects TRBV6-1 to TRBJ2-4; TRBD2 might be the D (5 bases). V was shortened by 4 bases and J by 6 bases, with 16 bases between the two germline ends. Germline lookup yields CDR1 MNHNS and CDR2 SASEGT. This CDR3 has 15 amino acids. The CDR3 is CASSARVAGRNIQYF. The CDR3 nucleotides are TGTGCCAGCAGTGCTAGGGTGGCGGGCCGAAACATTCAGTACTTC.

CDR3 sequence: CSAADKGRGAQYF. In DNA, the CDR3 is TGCAGTGCCGCGGACAAGGGGCGCGGGGCCCAGTACTTC. This chain connects TRBV20-1 to TRBJ2-5; the D gene is possibly TRBD2 (6 bases). V was clipped by 6 bases and J by 9 bases, with 20 bases between them. Germline V gene sequence: CDR1 DFQATT, CDR2 SNEGSKA (reference sequence). CDR3 length equals 13 residues.

This clonotype was detected many times. The chain is built from TRBV6-5 and TRBJ2-3; 7 nucleotides align to TRBD2. CDR1 and CDR2 (germline): MNHEY, SVGAGI. Germline trimming cut 2 bases from V and 5 bases from J; bases unmatched to any gene: 13. There are 17 residues in the CDR3. The chain's CDR3 is CASSYNSGGSVLDTQYF. The CDR3, as DNA: TGTGCCAGCAGTTACAATTCGGGCGGGAGTGTCTTAGATACGCAGTATTTT.

In its sample, this clonotype was seen a few times. The chain recombines TRBV7-9 with TRBJ2-7, with a possible D match to TRBD1 (5 bases). Germline CDR1 reads SEHNR; CDR2 reads FQNEAQ (reference sequence). V was clipped by 7 bases and J by 3 bases, with 13 bases between them. The CDR3 length is 13 residues. CDR3 loop: CASTWGTDYEQYF. CDR3 in DNA: TGTGCCAGCACCTGGGGCACGGACTACGAGCAGTACTTC.

This clonotype was observed many times. This sequence joins TRBV12-3 or TRBV12-4 and TRBJ2-1; D possibly corresponds to TRBD2 (5 bases). The germline V and J ends were trimmed by 6 bases and 7 bases, with 13 bases remaining between them. The CDR3 runs to 13 residues. The CDR3 bases are TGTGCCAGCAGACGCTACTGGGAGAATGAGCAGTTCTTC. This codes for CASRRYWENEQFF.

The J gene is TRBJ2-1, the V gene TRBV7-2; D tentatively reads TRBD1 or TRBD2 (5 bases each). V shed 5 bases and J shed 6 bases, with 17 bases lying between them. Per germline, CDR1 SGHTA and CDR2 FQGNSA. CDR3 length equals 15 residues. CDR3 in amino acids: CASSKHRDPCNEQFF. In nucleotides, the CDR3 is TGTGCCAGCAGCAAGCACCGGGACCCCTGCAATGAGCAGTTCTTC. The whole variable domain, remainder taken from reference TRBV7-2 and TRBJ2-1, is GAGVSQSPSNKVTEKGKDVELRCDPISGHTALYWYRQSLGQGLEFLIYFQGNSAPDKSGLPSDRFSAERTGGSVSTLTIQRTQQEDSAVYLCASSKHRDPCNEQFFGPGTRLTVL.

The chain joins TRBV20-1 to TRBJ2-1, with a tentative D call TRBD2 (5 bases). CDR1 and CDR2 (germline): DFQATT, SNEGSKA (reference sequence). The CDR3 contains 14 residues. V lost 3 bases to trimming and J lost 5 bases, with 14 bases between them. This chain's CDR3 is CSASGGSGNNEQFF. CDR3 sequence (DNA): TGCAGTGCTAGTGGTGGGAGTGGGAACAATGAGCAGTTCTTC.

At least ten counts were recorded for this clonotype. V is TRBV5-1 and J is TRBJ2-2; D not certain. Germline assignment: CDR1 SGHRS and CDR2 YFSETQ. This CDR3 has 12 residues. The V end lost 9 bases, the J end lost 7 bases, and 13 bases lay between the germline ends. CDR3 residues: CANYKISGELFF. The DNA of the CDR3 is TGCGCCAACTACAAGATTAGCGGGGAGCTGTTTTTT.

This clonotype was seen ten or more times. The genes are TRBV5-1 and TRBJ2-5; D gene uncertain. The CDR3 has 15 amino acids. The germline V and J ends were trimmed by 3 bases and 1 base, with 13 bases remaining between them. The germline V gene has CDR1 SGHRS and CDR2 YFSETQ. The CDR3 loop is CASSYSRGVQETQYF. CDR3 coding DNA: TGCGCCAGCAGCTATAGTCGTGGAGTCCAAGAGACCCAGTACTTC. Complete variable domain (other parts from reference TRBV5-1 and TRBJ2-5): KAGVTQTPRYLIKTRGQQVTLSCSPISGHRSVSWYQQTPGQGLQFLFEYFSETQRNKGNFPGRFSGRQFSNSRSEMNVSTLELGDSALYLCASSYSRGVQETQYFGPGTRLLVL.